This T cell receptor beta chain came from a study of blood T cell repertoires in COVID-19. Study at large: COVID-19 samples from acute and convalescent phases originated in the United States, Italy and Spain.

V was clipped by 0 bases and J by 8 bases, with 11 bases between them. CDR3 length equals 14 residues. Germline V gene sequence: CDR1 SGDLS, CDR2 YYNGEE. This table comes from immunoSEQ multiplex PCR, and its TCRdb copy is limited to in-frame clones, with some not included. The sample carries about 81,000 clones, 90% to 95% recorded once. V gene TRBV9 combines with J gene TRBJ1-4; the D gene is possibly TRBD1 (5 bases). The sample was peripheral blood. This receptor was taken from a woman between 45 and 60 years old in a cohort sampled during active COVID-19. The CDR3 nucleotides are TGTGCCAGCAGCGTAGTAGGGGTGAGCGAAAAACTGTTTTTT. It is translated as CASSVVGVSEKLFF.